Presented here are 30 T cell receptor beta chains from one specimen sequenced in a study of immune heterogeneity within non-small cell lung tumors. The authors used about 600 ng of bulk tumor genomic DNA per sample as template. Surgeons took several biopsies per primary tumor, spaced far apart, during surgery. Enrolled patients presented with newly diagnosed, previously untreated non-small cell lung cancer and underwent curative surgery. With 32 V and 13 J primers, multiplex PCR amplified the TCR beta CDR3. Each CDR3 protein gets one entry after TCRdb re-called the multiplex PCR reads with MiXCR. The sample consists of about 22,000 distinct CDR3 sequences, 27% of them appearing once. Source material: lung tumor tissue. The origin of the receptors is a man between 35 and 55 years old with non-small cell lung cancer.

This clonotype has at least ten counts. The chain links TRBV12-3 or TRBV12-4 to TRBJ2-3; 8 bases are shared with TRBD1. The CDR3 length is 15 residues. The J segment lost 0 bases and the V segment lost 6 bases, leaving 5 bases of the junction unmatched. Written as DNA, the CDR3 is TGTGCCAGCAGCTTATGGACAGGGAGCACAGATACGCAGTATTTT. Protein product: CASSLWTGSTDTQYF.

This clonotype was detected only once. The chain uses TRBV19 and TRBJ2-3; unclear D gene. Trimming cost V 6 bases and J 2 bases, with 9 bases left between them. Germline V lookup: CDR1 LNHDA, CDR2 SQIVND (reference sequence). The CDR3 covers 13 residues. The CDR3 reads CASSPAHTDTQYF. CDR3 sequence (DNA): TGTGCCAGTAGCCCGGCCCACACAGATACGCAGTATTTT.

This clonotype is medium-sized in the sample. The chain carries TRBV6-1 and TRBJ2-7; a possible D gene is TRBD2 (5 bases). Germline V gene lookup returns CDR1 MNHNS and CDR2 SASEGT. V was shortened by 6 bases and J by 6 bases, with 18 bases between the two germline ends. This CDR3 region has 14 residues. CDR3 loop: CASSSLGRSLEQYF. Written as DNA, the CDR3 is TGTGCCAGCAGCTCACTAGGACGGAGTCTCGAGCAGTACTTC.

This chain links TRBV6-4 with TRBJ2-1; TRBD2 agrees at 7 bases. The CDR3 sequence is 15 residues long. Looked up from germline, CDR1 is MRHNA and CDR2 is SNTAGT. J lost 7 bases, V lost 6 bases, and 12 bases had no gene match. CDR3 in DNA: TGTGCCAGCAGGCGAACTAGCGATTTGTTTAATGAGCAGTTCTTC. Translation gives CASRRTSDLFNEQFF.

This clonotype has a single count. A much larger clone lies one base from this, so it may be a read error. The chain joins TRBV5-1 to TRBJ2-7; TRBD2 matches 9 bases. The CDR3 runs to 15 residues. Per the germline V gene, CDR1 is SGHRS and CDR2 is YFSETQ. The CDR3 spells CASSLMTSGAYEQHF. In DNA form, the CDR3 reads TGCGCCAGCAGCTTGATGACTAGCGGTGCTTACGAGCAGCACTTC. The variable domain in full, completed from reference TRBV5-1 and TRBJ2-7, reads KAGVTQTPRYLIKTRGQQVTLSCSPISGHRSVSWYQQTPGQGLQFLFEYFSETQRNKGNFPGRFSGRQFSNSRSEMNVSTLELGDSALYLCASSLMTSGAYEQHFGPGTRLTVT.

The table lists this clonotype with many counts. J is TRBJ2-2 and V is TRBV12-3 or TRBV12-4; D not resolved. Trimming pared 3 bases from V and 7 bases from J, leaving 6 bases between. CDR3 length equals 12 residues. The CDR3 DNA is TGTGCCAGCAGTTTGACGGACGGGGAGCTGTTTTTT. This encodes CASSLTDGELFF.

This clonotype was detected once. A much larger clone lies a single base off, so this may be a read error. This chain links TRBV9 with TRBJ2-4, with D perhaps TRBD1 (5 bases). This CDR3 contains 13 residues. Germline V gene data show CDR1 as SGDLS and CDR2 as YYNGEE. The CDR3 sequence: CSSSVDGANIQYF. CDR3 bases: TGTTCCAGCAGCGTAGATGGGGCTAACATTCAGTACTTC.

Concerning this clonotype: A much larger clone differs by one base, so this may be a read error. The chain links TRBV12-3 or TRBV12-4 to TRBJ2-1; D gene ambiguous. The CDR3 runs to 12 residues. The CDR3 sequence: CASILNAAEQFF. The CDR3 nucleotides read TGTGCCAGCATTTTAAATGCCGCCGAGCAGTTCTTC.

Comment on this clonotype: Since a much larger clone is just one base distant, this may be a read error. The CDR3 reads CATSRGPQRGGRHMNTEALF. The CDR3, as DNA: TGTGCCACCAGCAGAGGCCCCCAGAGGGGAGGTAGGCACATGAACACTGAAGCTCTCTTT. V usage is TRBV15 and J usage is TRBJ1-1; maybe TRBD1 (5 bases). CDR1 and CDR2 from the germline V gene are LNHNV and YYDKDF (reference sequence). The CDR3 is 20 amino acids.

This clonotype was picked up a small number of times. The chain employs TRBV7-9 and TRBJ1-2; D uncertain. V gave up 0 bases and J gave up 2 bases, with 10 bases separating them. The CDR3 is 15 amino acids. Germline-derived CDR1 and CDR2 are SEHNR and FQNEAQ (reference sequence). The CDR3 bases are TGTGCCAGCAGCTTAGCGTTTCGGGGAAACTATGGCTACACCTTC. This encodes CASSLAFRGNYGYTF.

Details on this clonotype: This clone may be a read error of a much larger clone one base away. The CDR3 loop is CSASPSGNTEAFF. CDR3 in DNA: TGCAGTGCATCGCCTTCAGGAAACACTGAAGCTTTCTTT. The rearrangement joins TRBV20-1 to TRBJ1-1; D is uncertain. V dropped 6 bases and J dropped 2 bases, with 13 bases sitting between them. The CDR3 has 13 residues. Per germline, CDR1 DFQATT and CDR2 SNEGSKA (reference sequence).

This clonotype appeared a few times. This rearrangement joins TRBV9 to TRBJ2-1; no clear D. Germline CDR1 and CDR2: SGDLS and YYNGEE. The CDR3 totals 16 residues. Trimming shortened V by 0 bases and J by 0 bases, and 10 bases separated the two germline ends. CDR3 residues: CASSVGATSSYNEQFF. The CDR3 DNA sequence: TGTGCCAGCAGCGTAGGGGCCACGAGCTCCTACAATGAGCAGTTCTTC. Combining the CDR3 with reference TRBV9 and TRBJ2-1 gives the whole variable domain DSGVTQTPKHLITATGQRVTLRCSPRSGDLSVYWYQQSLDQGLQFLIQYYNGEERAKGNILERFSAQQFPDLHSELNLSSLELGDSALYFCASSVGATSSYNEQFFGPGTRLTVL.

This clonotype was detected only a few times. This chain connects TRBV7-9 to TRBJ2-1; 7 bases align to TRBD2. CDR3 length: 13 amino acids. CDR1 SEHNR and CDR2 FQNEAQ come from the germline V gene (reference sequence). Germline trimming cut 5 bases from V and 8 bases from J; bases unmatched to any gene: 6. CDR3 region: CASSRGTIHEQFF. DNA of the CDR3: TGTGCCAGCAGCCGAGGGACTATCCATGAGCAGTTCTTC.

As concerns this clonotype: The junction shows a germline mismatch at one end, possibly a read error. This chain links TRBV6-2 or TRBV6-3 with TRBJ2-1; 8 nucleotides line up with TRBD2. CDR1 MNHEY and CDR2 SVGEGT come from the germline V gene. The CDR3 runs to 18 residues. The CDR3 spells CASSSLRAAGVLYNEQFF. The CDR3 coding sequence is TGTGCCAGCAGTTCCCTCCGCGCAGCGGGAGTGCTCTACAATGAGCAGTTTTTC.

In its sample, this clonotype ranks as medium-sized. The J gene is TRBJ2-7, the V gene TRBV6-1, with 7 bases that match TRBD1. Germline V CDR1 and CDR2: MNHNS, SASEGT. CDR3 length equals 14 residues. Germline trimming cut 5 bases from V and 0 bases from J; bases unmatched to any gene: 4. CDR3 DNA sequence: TGTGCCAGCAGTCAGACAGGGAGCTCCTACGAGCAGTACTTC. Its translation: CASSQTGSSYEQYF.

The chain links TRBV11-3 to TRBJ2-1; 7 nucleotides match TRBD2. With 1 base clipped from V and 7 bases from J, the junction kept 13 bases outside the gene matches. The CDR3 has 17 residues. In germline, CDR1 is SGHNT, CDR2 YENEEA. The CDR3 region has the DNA TGTGCCAGCAGCTTAGTCGTCTCGAGCGGGGCTAAAAATGAGCAGTTCTTC. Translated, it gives CASSLVVSSGAKNEQFF.

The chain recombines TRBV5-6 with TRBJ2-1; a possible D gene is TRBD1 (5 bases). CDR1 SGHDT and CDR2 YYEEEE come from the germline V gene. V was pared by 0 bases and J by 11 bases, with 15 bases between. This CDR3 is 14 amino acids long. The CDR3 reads CASSLGTTSPKQFF. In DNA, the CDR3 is TGTGCCAGCAGCTTGGGGACAACGAGCCCGAAGCAGTTCTTC.

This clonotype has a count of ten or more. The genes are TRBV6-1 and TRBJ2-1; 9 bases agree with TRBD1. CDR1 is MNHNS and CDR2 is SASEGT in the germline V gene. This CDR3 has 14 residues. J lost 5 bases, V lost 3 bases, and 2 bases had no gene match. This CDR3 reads CASSDGTGNNEQFF. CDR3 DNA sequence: TGTGCCAGCAGTGACGGGACAGGGAACAATGAGCAGTTCTTC.

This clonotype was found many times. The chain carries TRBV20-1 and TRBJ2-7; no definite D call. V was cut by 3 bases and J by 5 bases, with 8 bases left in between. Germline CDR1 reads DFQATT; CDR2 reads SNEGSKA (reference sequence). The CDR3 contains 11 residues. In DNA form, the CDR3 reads TGCAGTGCTAGTAGGGTCCACGAGCAGTACTTC. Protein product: CSASRVHEQYF.

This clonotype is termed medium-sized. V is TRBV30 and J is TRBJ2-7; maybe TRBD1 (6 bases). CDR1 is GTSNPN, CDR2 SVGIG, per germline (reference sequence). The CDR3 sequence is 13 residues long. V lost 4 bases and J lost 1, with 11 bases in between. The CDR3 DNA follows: TGTGCCTGGACAAAACAGGGATCCTACGAGCAGTACTTC. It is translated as CAWTKQGSYEQYF.

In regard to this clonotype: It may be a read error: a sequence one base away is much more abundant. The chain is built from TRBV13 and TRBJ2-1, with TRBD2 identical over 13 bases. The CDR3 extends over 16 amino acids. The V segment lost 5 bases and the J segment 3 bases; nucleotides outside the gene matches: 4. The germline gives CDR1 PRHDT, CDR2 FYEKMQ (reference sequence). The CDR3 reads CASSPRTSGSYNEQFF. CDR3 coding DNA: TGTGCCAGCAGCCCCCGGACTAGCGGGAGCTACAATGAGCAGTTCTTC.

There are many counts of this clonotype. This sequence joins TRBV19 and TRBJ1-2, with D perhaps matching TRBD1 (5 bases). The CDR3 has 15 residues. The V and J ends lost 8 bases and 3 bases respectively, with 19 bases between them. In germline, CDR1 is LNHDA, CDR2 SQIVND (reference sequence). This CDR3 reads CASLAVGQGDYGYTF. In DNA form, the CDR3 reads TGTGCCAGTCTGGCGGTAGGGCAGGGCGACTATGGCTACACCTTC.

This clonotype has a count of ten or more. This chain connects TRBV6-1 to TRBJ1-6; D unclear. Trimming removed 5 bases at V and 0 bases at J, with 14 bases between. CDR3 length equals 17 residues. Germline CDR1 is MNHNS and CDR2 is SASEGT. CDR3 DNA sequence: TGTGCCAGCAGTTCCGACCGCGGCAGCTCCTATAATTCACCCCTCCACTTT. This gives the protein CASSSDRGSSYNSPLHF.

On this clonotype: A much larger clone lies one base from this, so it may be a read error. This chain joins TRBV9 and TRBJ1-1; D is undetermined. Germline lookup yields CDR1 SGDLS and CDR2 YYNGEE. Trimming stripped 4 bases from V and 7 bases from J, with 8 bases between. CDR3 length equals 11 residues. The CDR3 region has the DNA TGTGCCAGCAGCTCTTTGGGTGAAGCTTTCTTT. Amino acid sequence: CASSSLGEAFF.

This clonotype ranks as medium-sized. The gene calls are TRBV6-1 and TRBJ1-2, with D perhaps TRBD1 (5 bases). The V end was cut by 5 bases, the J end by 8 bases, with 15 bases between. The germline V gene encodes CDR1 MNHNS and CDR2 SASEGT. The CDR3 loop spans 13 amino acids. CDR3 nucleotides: TGTGCCAGCAGTTTGGGGGAGGTCGGGGGCTACACCTTC. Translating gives CASSLGEVGGYTF.

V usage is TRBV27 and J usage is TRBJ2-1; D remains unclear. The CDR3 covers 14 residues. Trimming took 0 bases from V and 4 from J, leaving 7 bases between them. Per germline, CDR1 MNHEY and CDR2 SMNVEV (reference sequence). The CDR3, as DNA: TGTGCCAGCAGTTTATCGAACACTTACAATGAGCAGTTCTTC. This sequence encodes CASSLSNTYNEQFF.

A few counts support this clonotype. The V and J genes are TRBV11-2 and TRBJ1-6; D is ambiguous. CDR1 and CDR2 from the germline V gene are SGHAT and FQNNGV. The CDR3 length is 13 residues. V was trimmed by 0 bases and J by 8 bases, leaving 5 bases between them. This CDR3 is CASSLDPHSPLHF. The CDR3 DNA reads TGTGCCAGCAGCTTAGACCCACATTCACCCCTCCACTTT.

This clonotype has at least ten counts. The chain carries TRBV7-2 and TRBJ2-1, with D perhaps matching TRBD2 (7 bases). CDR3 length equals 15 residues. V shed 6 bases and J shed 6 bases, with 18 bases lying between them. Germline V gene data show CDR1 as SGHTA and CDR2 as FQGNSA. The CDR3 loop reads CASRRGGGRGNEQFF. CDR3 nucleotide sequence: TGTGCCAGCAGACGTGGGGGCGGGAGAGGCAATGAGCAGTTCTTC. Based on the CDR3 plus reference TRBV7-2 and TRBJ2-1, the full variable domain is GAGVSQSPSNKVTEKGKDVELRCDPISGHTALYWYRQSLGQGLEFLIYFQGNSAPDKSGLPSDRFSAERTGGSVSTLTIQRTQQEDSAVYLCASRRGGGRGNEQFFGPGTRLTVL.

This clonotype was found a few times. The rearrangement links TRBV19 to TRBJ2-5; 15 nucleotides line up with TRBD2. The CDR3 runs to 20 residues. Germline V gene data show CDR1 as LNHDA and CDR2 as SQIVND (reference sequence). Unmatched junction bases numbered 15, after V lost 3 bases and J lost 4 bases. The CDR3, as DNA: TGTGCCAGTAGTATTTCTGTAAGGGGACTAGCGGGAGGTTCCCGAGAGACCCAGTACTTC. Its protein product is CASSISVRGLAGGSRETQYF.

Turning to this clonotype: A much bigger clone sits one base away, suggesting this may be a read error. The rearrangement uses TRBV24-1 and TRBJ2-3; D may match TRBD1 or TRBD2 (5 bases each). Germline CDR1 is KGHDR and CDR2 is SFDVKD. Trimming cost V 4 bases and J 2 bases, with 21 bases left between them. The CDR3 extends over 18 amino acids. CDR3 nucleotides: TGTGCCACCAGTGAGTTAGGTCAGGGTAGCGCTACCACAGATACGCAGTATTTT. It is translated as CATSELGQGSATTDTQYF.